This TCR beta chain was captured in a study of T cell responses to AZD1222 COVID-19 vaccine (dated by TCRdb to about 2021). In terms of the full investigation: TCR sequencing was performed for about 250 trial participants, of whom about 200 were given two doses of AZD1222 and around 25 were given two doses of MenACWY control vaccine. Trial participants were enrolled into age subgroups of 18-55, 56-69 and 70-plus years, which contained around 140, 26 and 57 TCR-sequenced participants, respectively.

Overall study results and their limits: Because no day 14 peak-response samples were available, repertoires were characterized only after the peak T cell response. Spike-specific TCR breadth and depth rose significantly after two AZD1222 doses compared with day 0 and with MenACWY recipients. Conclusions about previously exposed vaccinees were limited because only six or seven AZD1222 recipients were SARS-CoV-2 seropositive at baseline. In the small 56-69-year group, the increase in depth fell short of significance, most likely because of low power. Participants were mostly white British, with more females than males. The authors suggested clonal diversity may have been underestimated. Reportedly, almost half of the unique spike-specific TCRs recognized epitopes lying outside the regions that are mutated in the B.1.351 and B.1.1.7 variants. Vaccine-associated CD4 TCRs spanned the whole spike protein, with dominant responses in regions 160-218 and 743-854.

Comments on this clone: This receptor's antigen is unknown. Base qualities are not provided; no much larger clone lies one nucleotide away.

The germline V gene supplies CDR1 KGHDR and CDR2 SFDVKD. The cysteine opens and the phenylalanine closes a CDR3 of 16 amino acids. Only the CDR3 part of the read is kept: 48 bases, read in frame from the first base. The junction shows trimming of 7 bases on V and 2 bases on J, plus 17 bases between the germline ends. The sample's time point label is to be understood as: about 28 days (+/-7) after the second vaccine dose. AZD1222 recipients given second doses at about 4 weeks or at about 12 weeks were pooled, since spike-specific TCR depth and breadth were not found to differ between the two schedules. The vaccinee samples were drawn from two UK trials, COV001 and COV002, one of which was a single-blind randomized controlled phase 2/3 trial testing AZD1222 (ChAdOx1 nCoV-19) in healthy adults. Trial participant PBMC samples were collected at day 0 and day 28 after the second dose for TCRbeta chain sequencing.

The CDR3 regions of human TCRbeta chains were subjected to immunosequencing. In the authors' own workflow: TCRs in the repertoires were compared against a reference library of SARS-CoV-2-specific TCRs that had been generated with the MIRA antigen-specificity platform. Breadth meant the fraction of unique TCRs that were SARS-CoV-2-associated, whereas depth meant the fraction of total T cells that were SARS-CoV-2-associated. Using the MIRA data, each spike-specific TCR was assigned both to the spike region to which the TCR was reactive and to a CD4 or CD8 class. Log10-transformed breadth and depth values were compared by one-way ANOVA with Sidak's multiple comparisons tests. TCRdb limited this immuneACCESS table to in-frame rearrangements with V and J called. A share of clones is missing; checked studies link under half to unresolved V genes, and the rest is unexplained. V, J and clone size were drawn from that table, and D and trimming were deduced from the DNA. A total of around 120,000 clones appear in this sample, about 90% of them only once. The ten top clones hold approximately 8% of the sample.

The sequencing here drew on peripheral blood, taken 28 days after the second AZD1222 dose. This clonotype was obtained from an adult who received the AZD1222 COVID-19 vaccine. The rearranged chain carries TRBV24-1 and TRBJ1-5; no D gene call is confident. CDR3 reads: CATSPTTGGGNQPQHF. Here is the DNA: TGTGCCACCAGCCCAACGACTGGCGGAGGCAATCAGCCCCAGCATTTT.